The entry below describes one T cell receptor (beta chain). These data belong to a study of blood T cell repertoires in COVID-19. In the study overall: T cells, B-cell-depleted T cells, or PBMCs supplied cDNA or gDNA.

Produced via immunoSEQ multiplex PCR; TCRdb's table is partial and in-frame only. The sample records 65,000 to 80,000 clones, roughly 90% being singletons. The sequenced sample consisted of peripheral blood. The clonotype was recovered from a man in his fifties or sixties with active COVID-19.

The CDR3 DNA reads TGTGCCAGCTCATCCTTCCCTAGGGGTAGAGAGTACTACGAGCAGTACTTC. Translated, it gives CASSSFPRGREYYEQYF. The genes are TRBV18 and TRBJ2-7, with D possibly matching TRBD1 (5 bases). Between the trimmed V and J ends, which lost 5 bases and 3 bases, there was a span of 23 bases. This CDR3 has 17 amino acids. From germline, CDR1 is KGHSH and CDR2 LQKENI.